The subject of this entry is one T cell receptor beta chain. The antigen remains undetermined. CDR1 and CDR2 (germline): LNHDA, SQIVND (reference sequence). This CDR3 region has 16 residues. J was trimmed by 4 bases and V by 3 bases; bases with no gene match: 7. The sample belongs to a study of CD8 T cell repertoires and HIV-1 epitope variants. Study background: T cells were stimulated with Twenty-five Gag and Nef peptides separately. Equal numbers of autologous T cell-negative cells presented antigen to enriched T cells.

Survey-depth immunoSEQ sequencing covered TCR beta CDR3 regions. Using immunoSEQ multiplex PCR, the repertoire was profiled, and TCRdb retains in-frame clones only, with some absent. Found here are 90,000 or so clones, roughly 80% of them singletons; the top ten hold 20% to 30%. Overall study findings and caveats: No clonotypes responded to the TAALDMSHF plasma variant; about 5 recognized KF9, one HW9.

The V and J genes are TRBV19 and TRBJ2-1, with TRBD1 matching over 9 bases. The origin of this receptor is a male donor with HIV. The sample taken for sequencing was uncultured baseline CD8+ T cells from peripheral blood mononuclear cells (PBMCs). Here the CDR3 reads CASSMGDGTGYNEQFF. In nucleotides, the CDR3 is TGTGCCAGTAGTATGGGTGATGGGACAGGGTACAATGAGCAGTTCTTC.